This T cell receptor (beta chain) comes out of a study of T-cell reconstitution after alpha-beta-depleted transplantation in children. This clonotype was counted many times. For TCRbeta, the library was prepared with unique molecular identifiers. TCRdb called the PCR reads again in MiXCR, with one record for every CDR3 protein. The sample has around 240,000 distinct CDR3 sequences, less than 9% seen once; the top ten hold just under 6.5%. CDR1 ENHRY and CDR2 SYGVKD come from the germline V gene. The CDR3 runs 12 residues. J gave up 2 bases and V 8 bases, and 2 bases lay outside the gene matches. This sample comprised PBMCs, mostly from graft donor cells, obtained 180 days after TCRalphabeta/CD19-depleted stem cell transplant. The V and J genes are TRBV10-3 and TRBJ1-1; 7 bases match TRBD1. The receptor's source is a male patient under 18 who had a stem cell transplant for acute lymphoblastic leukemia, so the T cells may come from the graft donor. For the CDR3, the DNA is TGTGCCATCGGGGACAGAAACACTGAAGCTTTCTTT. This gives the protein CAIGDRNTEAFF.